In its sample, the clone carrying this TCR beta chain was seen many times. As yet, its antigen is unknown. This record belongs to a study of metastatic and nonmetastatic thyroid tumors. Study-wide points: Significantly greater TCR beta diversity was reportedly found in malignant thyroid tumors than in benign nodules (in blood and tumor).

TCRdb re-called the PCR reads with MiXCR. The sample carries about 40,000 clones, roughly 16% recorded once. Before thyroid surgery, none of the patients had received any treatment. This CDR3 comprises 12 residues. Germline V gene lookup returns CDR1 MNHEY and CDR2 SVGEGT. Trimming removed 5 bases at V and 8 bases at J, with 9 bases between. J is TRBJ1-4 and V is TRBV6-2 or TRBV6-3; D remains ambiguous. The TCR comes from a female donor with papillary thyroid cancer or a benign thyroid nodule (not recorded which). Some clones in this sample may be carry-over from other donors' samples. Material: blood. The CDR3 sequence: CASSRSREKLFF. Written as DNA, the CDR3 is TGTGCCAGCAGTCGCTCCCGAGAAAAACTGTTTTTT.